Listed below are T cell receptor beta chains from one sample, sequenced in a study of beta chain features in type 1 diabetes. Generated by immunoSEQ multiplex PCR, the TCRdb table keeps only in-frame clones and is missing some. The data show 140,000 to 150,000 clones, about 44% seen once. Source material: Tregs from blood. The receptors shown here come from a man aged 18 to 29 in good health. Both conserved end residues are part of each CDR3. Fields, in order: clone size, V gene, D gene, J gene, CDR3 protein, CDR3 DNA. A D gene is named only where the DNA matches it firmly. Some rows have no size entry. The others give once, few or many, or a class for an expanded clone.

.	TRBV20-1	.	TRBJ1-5	CSANTAGPQHF	TGCAGTGCTAACACGGCGGGGCCCCAGCATTTT
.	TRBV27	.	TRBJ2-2	CASSFMSGELFF	TGTGCCAGCAGTTTCATGTCCGGGGAGCTGTTTTTT
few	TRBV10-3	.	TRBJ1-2	CAISGGEVYGYTF	TGTGCCATCAGTGGGGGGGAGGTCTATGGCTACACCTTC
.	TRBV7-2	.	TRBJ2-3	CASSLLYRSRGTDTQYF	TGTGCCAGCAGCTTACTCTATCGGTCCCGAGGCACAGATACGCAGTATTTT
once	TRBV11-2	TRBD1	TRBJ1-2	CASSSGQNYGYTF	TGTGCCAGCAGCTCGGGACAGAACTATGGCTACACCTTC
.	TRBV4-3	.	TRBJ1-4	CASSPRANEKLFF	TGCGCCAGCAGCCCCCGAGCTAATGAAAAACTGTTTTTT
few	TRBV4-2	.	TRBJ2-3	CASSQDKRAGTDTQYF	TGTGCCAGCAGCCAAGATAAGAGGGCCGGCACAGATACGCAGTATTTT
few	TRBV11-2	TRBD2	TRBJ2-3	CASSPLGLVADTQYF	TGTGCCAGCAGCCCACTGGGACTAGTCGCAGATACGCAGTATTTT
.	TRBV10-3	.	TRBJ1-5	CAISESAGHGSNQPQHF	TGTGCCATCAGTGAGTCGGCAGGGCACGGAAGCAATCAGCCCCAGCATTTT
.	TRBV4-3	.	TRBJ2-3	CASSQEGPKSTDTQYF	TGCGCCAGCAGCCAAGAGGGGCCCAAAAGCACAGATACGCAGTATTTT
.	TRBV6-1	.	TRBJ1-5	CASTMSGTNNQPQHF	TGTGCCAGCACTATGTCCGGGACAAACAATCAGCCCCAGCATTTT
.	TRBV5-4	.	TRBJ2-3	CASSSKLAPSTDTQYF	TGTGCCAGTAGCTCCAAACTAGCTCCTAGCACAGATACGCAGTATTTT
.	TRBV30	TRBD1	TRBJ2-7	CACSGTGSYEQYF	TGTGCCTGCTCTGGGACAGGGTCTTACGAGCAGTACTTC
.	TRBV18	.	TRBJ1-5	CASSPQGIINQPQHF	TGTGCCAGCTCACCACAGGGGATAATCAATCAGCCCCAGCATTTT
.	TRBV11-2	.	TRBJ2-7	CASSLQGEQYF	TGTGCCAGCAGCTTACAGGGCGAGCAGTACTTC
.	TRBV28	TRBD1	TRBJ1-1	CASSLRDRGETEAFF	TGTGCCAGCAGTTTACGGGACAGGGGGGAGACTGAAGCTTTCTTT
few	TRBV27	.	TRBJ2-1	CASSSPSWGEQFF	TGTGCCAGCAGTTCCCCTAGCTGGGGTGAGCAGTTCTTC
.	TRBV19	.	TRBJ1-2	CASSLSGVTDYGYTF	TGTGCCAGTAGCCTATCGGGGGTCACGGATTATGGCTACACCTTC
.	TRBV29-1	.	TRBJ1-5	CSVGGVNQPQHF	TGCAGCGTTGGGGGGGTGAATCAGCCCCAGCATTTT
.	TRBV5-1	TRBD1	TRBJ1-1	CASSLGDREGTEAFF	TGCGCCAGCAGCTTGGGGGACAGGGAGGGAACTGAAGCTTTCTTT
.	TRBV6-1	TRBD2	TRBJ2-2	CASSETPSGIGGELFF	TGTGCCAGCAGTGAAACCCCTAGCGGGATAGGCGGGGAGCTGTTTTTT
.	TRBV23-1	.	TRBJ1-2	CASSLWRNYGYTF	TGCGCCAGCAGTCTTTGGCGGAACTATGGCTACACCTTC
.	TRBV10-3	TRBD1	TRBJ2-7	CAISRTGTSYEQYF	TGTGCCATCAGCAGGACAGGGACTTCCTACGAGCAGTACTTC
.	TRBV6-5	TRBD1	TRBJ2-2	CASSRQGGGGELFF	TGTGCCAGCAGTCGACAGGGGGGTGGCGGGGAGCTGTTTTTT
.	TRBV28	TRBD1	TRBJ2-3	CASSRWGRDRGSDTQYF	TGTGCCAGCAGCCGATGGGGGCGGGACAGGGGGTCAGATACGCAGTATTTT
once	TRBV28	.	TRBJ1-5	CASSPETGRGNQPQHF	TGTGCCAGCAGTCCAGAGACAGGTCGGGGAAATCAGCCCCAGCATTTT
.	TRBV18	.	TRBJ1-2	CASSPGRNYGYTF	TGTGCCAGCTCACCAGGCAGAAACTATGGCTACACCTTC
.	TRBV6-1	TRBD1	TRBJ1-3	CASSGRQGPGNTIYF	TGTGCCAGCAGTGGTCGACAGGGGCCTGGAAACACCATATATTTT
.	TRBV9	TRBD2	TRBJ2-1	CASSVGTSGDNEQFF	TGTGCCAGCAGCGTAGGGACTAGCGGTGACAATGAGCAGTTCTTC
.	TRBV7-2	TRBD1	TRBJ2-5	CASSLGQQETQYF	TGTGCCAGCAGCCTGGGACAGCAAGAGACCCAGTACTTC
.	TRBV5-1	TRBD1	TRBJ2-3	CASGTGGTDTQYF	TGCGCCAGCGGGACAGGGGGCACAGATACGCAGTATTTT
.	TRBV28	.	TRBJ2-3	CAGRQVATDTQYF	TGTGCCGGAAGACAGGTAGCGACAGATACGCAGTATTTT
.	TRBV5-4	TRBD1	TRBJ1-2	CASSTGQFYGYTF	TGTGCCAGCAGCACGGGACAGTTCTATGGCTACACCTTC
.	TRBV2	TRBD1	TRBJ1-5	CASSEQGLVNQPQHF	TGTGCCAGCAGCGAACAGGGGCTGGTGAATCAGCCCCAGCATTTT
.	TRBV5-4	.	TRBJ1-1	CASTPRGGSTEAFF	TGTGCCAGCACCCCACGGGGGGGGAGCACTGAAGCTTTCTTT
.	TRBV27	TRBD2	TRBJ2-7	CASSLRRGGFEQYF	TGTGCCAGCAGTTTGCGGCGGGGGGGGTTCGAGCAGTACTTC
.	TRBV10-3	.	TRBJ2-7	CAIRWSPDSEYEQYF	TGTGCCATCAGATGGTCCCCCGACAGCGAGTACGAGCAGTACTTC
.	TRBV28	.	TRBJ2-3	CASTGGREFTDTQYF	TGTGCCAGCACAGGTGGGCGAGAATTCACAGATACGCAGTATTTT
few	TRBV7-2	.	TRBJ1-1	CASTRGTEAFF	TGTGCCAGCACCCGGGGGACTGAAGCTTTCTTT
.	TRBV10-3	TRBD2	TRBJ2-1	CAISEPGLAGGEQFF	TGTGCCATCAGTGAACCGGGACTAGCGGGAGGTGAGCAGTTCTTC
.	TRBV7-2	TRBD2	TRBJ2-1	CASSKGSGLAGGMDEQFF	TGTGCCAGCAGCAAAGGGTCCGGACTAGCGGGGGGTATGGATGAGCAGTTCTTC